The 14 T cell receptor beta chains below come from one sample, sequenced in a study of technical replicates of blood from a handful of donors. Sequenced by immunoSEQ multiplex PCR; TCRdb stores in-frame clones only, minus some. The data show about 80,000 clones, with almost 98% seen just once and around 0.18% held by the top ten. Sequenced material: T cells isolated from PBMCs. The receptors stem from a human donor in good health.

V gene TRBV15 combines with J gene TRBJ2-1; D is possibly TRBD1 (6 bases). Trimming took off 4 bases at V and 5 bases at J, with 9 bases between the two ends. In germline, CDR1 is LNHNV, CDR2 YYDKDF (reference sequence). This CDR3 is 13 amino acids long. The CDR3 bases are TGTGCCACCAGCACCCGGACAGACAATGAGCAGTTCTTC. Residues: CATSTRTDNEQFF.

This rearrangement joins TRBV10-1 to TRBJ1-4; 10 bases align to TRBD1. This CDR3 is 16 amino acids long. After removal of 8 bases from V and 5 bases from J, the junction contained 11 bases not matched to a gene. The germline V gene encodes CDR1 WNHNN and CDR2 SYGVQD (reference sequence). The CDR3, as DNA: TGCGCCAGCGGGATCGCGACGGGACAGGGGAATGAAAAACTGTTTTTT. The encoded protein is CASGIATGQGNEKLFF.

This chain uses TRBV6-6 with TRBJ2-7; D possibly corresponds to TRBD1 (6 bases). This CDR3 comprises 15 residues. The germline V gene encodes CDR1 MNHNY and CDR2 SVGAGI (reference sequence). V was shortened by 2 bases and J by 5 bases, with 16 bases between the two germline ends. Written as DNA, the CDR3 is TGTGCCAGCAGTTACGTTGGGGGCGCTGGGAACGAGCAGTACTTC. This gives the protein CASSYVGGAGNEQYF.

The V and J genes are TRBV30 and TRBJ1-1, with D possibly TRBD1 on 5 matching bases. CDR1 GTSNPN and CDR2 SVGIG come from the germline V gene (reference sequence). The CDR3 is 13 amino acids. V was shortened by 4 bases and J by 4 bases, with 13 bases between the two germline ends. CDR3 sequence reads: CAWNMLGGTEAFF. CDR3 nucleotides: TGTGCCTGGAATATGCTGGGGGGCACTGAAGCTTTCTTT.

In its sample, this clone was seen once. The chain employs TRBV5-6 and TRBJ2-1, with D maybe TRBD1 (5 bases). The CDR3 is made up of 12 amino acids. CDR1 is SGHDT, CDR2 YYEEEE, per germline. The germline V and J ends were trimmed by 2 bases and 8 bases, with 8 bases remaining between them. The CDR3 DNA reads as TGTGCCAGCAGCTTCGGACAATATGAGCAGTTCTTC. This encodes CASSFGQYEQFF.

The V and J genes are TRBV2 and TRBJ2-3; TRBD2 might be the D (6 bases). V dropped 7 bases and J dropped 0 bases, with 8 bases sitting between them. The CDR3 contains 13 residues. In germline, CDR1 is SNHLY, CDR2 FYNNEI. The CDR3: CASTGTSTDTQYF. The DNA for the CDR3 is TGTGCCAGCACAGGGACTAGCACAGATACGCAGTATTTT.

The CDR3 DNA is TGTGCCAGCAGCTTAGGGGGGAGGACTGAAGCTTTCTTT. This sequence encodes CASSLGGRTEAFF. The chain combines TRBV11-3 with TRBJ1-1, with TRBD1 as a possible D gene (5 bases). This CDR3 region has 13 residues. The V gene's germline CDR1 is SGHNT and CDR2 YENEEA. The V gene lost 1 base and the J gene lost 5 bases, with 8 bases spanning the gap.

The sample holds one count of this clone. This chain links TRBV2 with TRBJ2-2, with 8 bases that match TRBD1. The CDR3 has 17 residues. With 6 bases clipped from V and 0 bases from J, the junction kept 9 bases outside the gene matches. Germline lookup yields CDR1 SNHLY and CDR2 FYNNEI. In DNA form, the CDR3 reads TGTGCCAGCAGGGCCGATCGACAGGGGACGAACACCGGGGAGCTGTTTTTT. Protein: CASRADRQGTNTGELFF.

This chain connects TRBV2 to TRBJ2-7, with no clear D. Germline CDR1 reads SNHLY; CDR2 reads FYNNEI. The CDR3 runs 12 residues. The V end was cut by 6 bases, the J end by 3 bases, with 9 bases between. The CDR3 bases are TGTGCCAGCAGCGACTTAATCTACGAGCAGTACTTC. Residues: CASSDLIYEQYF.

This chain links TRBV27 with TRBJ1-1; perhaps TRBD1 as D (6 bases). There are 12 residues in the CDR3. The ends were cut back, 6 bases at V and 4 bases at J, with 9 bases in the middle. Germline values: CDR1 MNHEY, CDR2 SMNVEV (reference sequence). CDR3 amino acids: CASRAGATEAFF. The CDR3 coding sequence is TGTGCCAGCAGGGCGGGGGCCACTGAAGCTTTCTTT.

The chain recombines TRBV19 with TRBJ2-2; D may be TRBD1 (6 bases). The CDR3 consists of 14 residues. The V end lost 5 bases, the J end lost 0 bases, and 7 bases lay between the germline ends. Germline V gene lookup returns CDR1 LNHDA and CDR2 SQIVND (reference sequence). CDR3 residues: CASSWGPNTGELFF. For the CDR3, the DNA is TGTGCCAGTAGTTGGGGGCCGAACACCGGGGAGCTGTTTTTT.

This chain uses TRBV2 with TRBJ2-7; D is perhaps TRBD1 (6 bases). This CDR3 has 14 residues. The V and J ends lost 11 bases and 2 bases respectively, with 19 bases between them. The germline CDR1 and CDR2 sequences are SNHLY and FYNNEI. The CDR3 DNA sequence: TGTGCCGGTCAGGGGTCAACGGGAACCTACGAGCAGTACTTC. Translating gives CAGQGSTGTYEQYF.

This chain joins TRBV13 and TRBJ1-2; the D gene is possibly TRBD1 (5 bases). The CDR3 runs to 16 residues. Germline V gives CDR1 PRHDT, CDR2 FYEKMQ (reference sequence). V lost 3 bases and J 4 bases, leaving 18 bases between the germline ends. For the CDR3, the DNA is TGTGCCAGCAGCTTGGGGACTTGGACGGAGGGCTATGGCTACACCTTC. Its protein is CASSLGTWTEGYGYTF. The full variable domain, completed using reference TRBV13 and TRBJ1-2, is AAGVIQSPRHLIKEKRETATLKCYPIPRHDTVYWYQQGPGQDPQFLISFYEKMQSDKGSIPDRFSAQQFSDYHSELNMSSLELGDSALYFCASSLGTWTEGYGYTFGSGTRLTVV.

The chain couples TRBV6-5 to TRBJ1-2; 9 nucleotides match TRBD1. The germline V gene has CDR1 MNHEY and CDR2 SVGAGI. This CDR3 comprises 13 residues. V trimming: 6 bases; J trimming: 7 bases; junction bases outside the gene matches: 6. The CDR3 here is CASRPGTGTGYTF. For the CDR3, the DNA is TGTGCCAGCAGGCCCGGGACAGGGACTGGCTACACCTTC.